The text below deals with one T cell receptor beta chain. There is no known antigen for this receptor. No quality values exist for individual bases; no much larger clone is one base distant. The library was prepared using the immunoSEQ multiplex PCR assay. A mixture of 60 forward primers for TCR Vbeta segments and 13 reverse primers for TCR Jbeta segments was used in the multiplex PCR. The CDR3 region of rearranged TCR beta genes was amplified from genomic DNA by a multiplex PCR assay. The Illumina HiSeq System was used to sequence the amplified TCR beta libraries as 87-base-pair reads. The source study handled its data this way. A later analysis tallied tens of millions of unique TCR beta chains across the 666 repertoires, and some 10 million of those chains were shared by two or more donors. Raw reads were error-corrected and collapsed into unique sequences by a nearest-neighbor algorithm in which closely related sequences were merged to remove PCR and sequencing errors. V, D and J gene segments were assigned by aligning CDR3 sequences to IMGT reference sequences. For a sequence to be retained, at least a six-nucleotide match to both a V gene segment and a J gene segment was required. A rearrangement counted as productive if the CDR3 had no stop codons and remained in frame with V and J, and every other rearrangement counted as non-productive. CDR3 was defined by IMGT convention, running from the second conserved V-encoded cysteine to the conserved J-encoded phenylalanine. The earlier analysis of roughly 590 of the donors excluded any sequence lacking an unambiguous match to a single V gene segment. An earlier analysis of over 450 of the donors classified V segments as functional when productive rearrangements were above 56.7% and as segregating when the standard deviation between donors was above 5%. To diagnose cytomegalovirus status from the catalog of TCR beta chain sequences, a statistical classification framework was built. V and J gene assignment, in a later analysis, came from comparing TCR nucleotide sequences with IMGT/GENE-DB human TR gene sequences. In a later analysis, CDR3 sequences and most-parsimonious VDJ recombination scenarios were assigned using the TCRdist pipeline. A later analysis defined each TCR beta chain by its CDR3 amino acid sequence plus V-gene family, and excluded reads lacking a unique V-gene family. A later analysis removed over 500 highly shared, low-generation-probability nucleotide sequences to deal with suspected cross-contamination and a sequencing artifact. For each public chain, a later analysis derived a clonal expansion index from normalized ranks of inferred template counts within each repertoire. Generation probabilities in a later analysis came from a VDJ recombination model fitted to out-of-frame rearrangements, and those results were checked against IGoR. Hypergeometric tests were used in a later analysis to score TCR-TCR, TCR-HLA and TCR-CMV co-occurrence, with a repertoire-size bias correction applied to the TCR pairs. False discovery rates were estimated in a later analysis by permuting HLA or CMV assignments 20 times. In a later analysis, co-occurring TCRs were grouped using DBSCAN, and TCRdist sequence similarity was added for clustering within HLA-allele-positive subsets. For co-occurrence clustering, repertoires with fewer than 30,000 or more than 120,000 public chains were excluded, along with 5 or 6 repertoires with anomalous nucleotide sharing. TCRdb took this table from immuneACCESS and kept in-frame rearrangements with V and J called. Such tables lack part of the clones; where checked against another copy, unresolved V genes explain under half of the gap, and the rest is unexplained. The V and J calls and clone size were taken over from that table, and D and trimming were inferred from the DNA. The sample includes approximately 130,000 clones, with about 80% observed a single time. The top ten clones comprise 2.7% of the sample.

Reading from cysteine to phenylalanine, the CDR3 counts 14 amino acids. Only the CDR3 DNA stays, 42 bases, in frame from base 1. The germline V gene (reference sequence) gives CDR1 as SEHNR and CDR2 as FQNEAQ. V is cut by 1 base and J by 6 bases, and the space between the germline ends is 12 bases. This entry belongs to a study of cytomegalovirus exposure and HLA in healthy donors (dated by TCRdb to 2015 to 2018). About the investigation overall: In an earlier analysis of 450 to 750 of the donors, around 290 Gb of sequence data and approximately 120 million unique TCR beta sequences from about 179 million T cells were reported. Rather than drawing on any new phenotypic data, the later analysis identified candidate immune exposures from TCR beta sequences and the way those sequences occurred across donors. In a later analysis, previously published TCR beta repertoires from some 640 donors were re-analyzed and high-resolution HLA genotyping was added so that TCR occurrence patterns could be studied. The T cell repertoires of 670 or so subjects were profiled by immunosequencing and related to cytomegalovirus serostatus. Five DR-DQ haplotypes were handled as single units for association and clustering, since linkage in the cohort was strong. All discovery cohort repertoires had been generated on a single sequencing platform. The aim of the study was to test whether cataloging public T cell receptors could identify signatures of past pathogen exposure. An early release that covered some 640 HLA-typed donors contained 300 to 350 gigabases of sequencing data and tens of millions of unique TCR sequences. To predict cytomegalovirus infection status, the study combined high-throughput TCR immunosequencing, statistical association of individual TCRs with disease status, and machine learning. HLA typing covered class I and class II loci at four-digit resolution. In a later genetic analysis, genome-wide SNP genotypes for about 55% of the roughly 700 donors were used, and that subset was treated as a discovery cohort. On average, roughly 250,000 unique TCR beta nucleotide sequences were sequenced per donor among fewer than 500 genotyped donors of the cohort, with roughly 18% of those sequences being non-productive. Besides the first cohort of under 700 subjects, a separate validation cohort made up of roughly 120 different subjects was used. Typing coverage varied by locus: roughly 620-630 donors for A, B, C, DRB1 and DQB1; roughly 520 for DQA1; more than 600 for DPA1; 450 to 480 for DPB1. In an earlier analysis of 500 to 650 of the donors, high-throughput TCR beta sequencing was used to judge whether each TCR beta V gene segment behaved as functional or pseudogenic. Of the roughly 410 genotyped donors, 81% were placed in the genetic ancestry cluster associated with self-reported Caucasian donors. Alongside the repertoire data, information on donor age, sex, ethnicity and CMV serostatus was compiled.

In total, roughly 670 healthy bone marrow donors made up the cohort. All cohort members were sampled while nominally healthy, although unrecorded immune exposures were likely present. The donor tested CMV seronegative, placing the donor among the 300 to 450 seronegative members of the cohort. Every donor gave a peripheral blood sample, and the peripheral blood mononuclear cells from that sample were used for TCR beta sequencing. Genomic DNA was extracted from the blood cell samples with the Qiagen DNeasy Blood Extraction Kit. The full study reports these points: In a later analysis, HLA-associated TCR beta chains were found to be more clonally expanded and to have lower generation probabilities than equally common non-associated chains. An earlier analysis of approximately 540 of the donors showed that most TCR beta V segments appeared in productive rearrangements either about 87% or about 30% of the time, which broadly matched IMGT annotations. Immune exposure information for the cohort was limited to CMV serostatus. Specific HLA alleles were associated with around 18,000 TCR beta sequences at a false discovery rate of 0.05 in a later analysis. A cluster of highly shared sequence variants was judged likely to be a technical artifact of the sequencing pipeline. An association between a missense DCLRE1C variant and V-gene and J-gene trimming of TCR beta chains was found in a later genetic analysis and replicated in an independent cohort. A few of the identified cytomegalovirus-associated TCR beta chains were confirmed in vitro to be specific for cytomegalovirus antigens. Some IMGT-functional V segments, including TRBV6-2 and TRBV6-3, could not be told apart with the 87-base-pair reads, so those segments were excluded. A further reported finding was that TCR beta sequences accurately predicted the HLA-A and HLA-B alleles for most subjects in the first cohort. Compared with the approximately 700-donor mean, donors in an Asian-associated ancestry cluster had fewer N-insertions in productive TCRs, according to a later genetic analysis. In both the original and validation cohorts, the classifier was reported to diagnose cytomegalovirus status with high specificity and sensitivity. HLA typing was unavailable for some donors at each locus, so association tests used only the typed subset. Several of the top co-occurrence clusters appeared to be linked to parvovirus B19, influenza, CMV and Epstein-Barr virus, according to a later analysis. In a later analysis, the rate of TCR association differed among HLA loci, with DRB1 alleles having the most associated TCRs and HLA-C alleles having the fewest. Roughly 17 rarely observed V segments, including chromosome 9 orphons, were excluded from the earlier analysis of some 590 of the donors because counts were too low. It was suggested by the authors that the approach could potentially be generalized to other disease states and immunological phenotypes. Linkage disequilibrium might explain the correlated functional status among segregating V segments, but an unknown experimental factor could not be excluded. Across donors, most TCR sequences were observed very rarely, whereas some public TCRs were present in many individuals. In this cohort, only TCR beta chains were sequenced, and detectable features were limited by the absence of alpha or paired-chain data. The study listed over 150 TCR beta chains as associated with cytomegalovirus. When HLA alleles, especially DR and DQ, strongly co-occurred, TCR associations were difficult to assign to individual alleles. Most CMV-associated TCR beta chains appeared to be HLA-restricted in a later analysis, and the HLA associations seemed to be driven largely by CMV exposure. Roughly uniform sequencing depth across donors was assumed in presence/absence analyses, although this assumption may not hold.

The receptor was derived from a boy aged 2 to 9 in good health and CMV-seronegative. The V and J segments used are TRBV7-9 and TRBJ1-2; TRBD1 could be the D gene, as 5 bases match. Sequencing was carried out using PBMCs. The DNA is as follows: TGTGCCAGCAGCTTAGACACAGGACGTAATGGCTACACCTTC. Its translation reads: CASSLDTGRNGYTF.